Sequencing of this T cell receptor beta chain was carried out in a study of blood T cell repertoires in COVID-19. Overall study: The United States, Italy and Spain supplied acute and convalescent COVID-19 samples. T cells, B-cell-depleted T cells, or PBMCs provided the cDNA or gDNA that served as material.

In the authors' methods: Reference gene primer amplification yielded estimated nucleated cell counts. TCRdb's table, derived via immunoSEQ multiplex PCR, lists solely in-frame clones and lacks some. V and J calls and clone size are those listed in that table; D and trimming were worked out from the DNA. Among 200,000 to 300,000 clones, about nine tenths were seen once, and the ten largest hold 3% to 4.5%. The CDR3 runs to 15 residues. V trimming: 5 bases; J trimming: 8 bases; junction bases outside the gene matches: 12. From germline, CDR1 is SGHTA and CDR2 FQGNSA. This clonotype was sampled from a woman aged 35 to 49 with acute or convalescent COVID-19. J is TRBJ1-2 and V is TRBV7-2; 9 positions match TRBD1. Sequences were obtained from peripheral blood. The CDR3 DNA reads TGTGCCAGCAGCCCCCAGATTGGACAGGGGCGAGGCTACACCTTC. It specifies CASSPQIGQGRGYTF. The variable domain in full, with the rest retrieved from reference TRBV7-2 and TRBJ1-2, is GAGVSQSPSNKVTEKGKDVELRCDPISGHTALYWYRQSLGQGLEFLIYFQGNSAPDKSGLPSDRFSAERTGGSVSTLTIQRTQQEDSAVYLCASSPQIGQGRGYTFGSGTRLTVV.